The 3 T cell receptor beta chains below were found in one sample sequenced in a study of shared clonotypes between healthy human individuals (dated by TCRdb to 2020 to 2022). CD8 naive samples consisted of CD45RO-negative cells that were positively selected for CCR7, yielding a CD45RA+CCR7+ population without TemRA cells. The library came from the immunoSEQ multiplex PCR assay. TCRdb provides this immuneACCESS table in a form limited to in-frame rearrangements. Some clones are lacking; in checked studies, under half of them reflect an unresolved V gene, and why the rest are absent is not known. The sample has roughly 1,800,000 clones on record, about 95% of them singletons. Together, the top ten hold approximately 1.2% of the sample. Material: naive CD8+ T cells sorted from blood. The sample's cell subset or site label, in plain terms: CD45RA+CCR7+. The receptors come from a man aged 18-30 years in good health.

The chain employs TRBV6-1 and TRBJ2-3, with TRBD2 matching 11 bases. From germline, CDR1 is MNHNS and CDR2 SASEGT. CDR3 length: 18 amino acids. V lost 4 bases, J lost 0 bases, and 9 bases stayed unmatched. The CDR3 DNA follows: TGTGCCAGCAGTGTTACCCTAGCGGGGGGTATTAGCACAGATACGCAGTATTTT. Residues: CASSVTLAGGISTDTQYF.

The chain uses TRBV28 and TRBJ2-2; the D is unclear. Germline values: CDR1 MDHEN, CDR2 SYDVKM. V was pared by 5 bases and J by 4 bases, with 8 bases between. The CDR3 spans 13 residues. DNA of the CDR3: TGTGCCAGCAGTCCCCCTGCCACCGGGGAGCTGTTTTTT. Its protein is CASSPPATGELFF.

V and J are TRBV6-1 and TRBJ2-7; 8 bases map to TRBD1. Per the germline V gene, CDR1 is MNHNS and CDR2 is SASEGT. The CDR3 is made up of 16 amino acids. Trimming cost V 3 bases and J 3 bases; bases outside gene matches: 10. In DNA form, the CDR3 reads TGTGCCAGCAGTGAGGGTGATGGACAGGGATACTACGAGCAGTACTTC. Translated, it gives CASSEGDGQGYYEQYF.